The 6 T cell receptor beta chains presented below share a single source sample, sequenced in a study of T cell changes during pregnancy in multiple sclerosis. Profiled with immunoSEQ multiplex PCR; TCRdb holds only in-frame clones, not every one. The sample carries about 38,000 clones, 90% recorded once. Material: CD4+ T cells from peripheral blood mononuclear cells, obtained in the second trimester of pregnancy. The receptors stem from a female donor with multiple sclerosis, enrolled in a pregnancy study.

The V and J genes are TRBV12-5 and TRBJ2-5, with TRBD2 matching over 9 bases. After removal of 0 bases from V and 4 bases from J, the junction contained 12 bases not matched to a gene. Germline lookup yields CDR1 LGHNT and CDR2 FRNRAP. The CDR3 extends over 18 amino acids. The CDR3: CASGLVPPLAGTRETQYF. The CDR3 DNA is TGTGCTAGTGGTTTGGTACCCCCGCTAGCGGGGACGAGAGAGACCCAGTACTTC.

Only a few counts were recorded for this clone. The chain has TRBV29-1 and TRBJ1-1, with 7 bases matching TRBD1. The germline V gene has CDR1 SQVTM and CDR2 ANQGSEA. With 2 bases clipped from V and 1 base from J, the junction kept 1 base outside the gene matches. The CDR3 has 13 residues. CDR3 nucleotides: TGCAGCGTTGAAAGACAGGGGAACACTGAAGCTTTCTTT. Its protein is CSVERQGNTEAFF.

This chain joins TRBV21-1 and TRBJ2-1; no DNA check was done on the table's D call, TRBD2. TRBV21-1 is shown as a pseudogene. The CDR3 is 19 amino acids. This chain's CDR3 is CASSKVKEALRGGNNEQFF. Written as DNA, the CDR3 is TGTGCCAGCAGCAAAGTTAAGGAAGCCTTGCGGGGAGGAAACAATGAGCAGTTCTTC.

This clone is labeled medium-sized. The rearrangement uses TRBV9 and TRBJ1-4; D may be TRBD1 (5 bases). V shed 1 base and J shed 3 bases, with 10 bases lying between them. The CDR3 covers 15 residues. Germline CDR1 and CDR2: SGDLS and YYNGEE. CDR3 in amino acids: CASSVSGRANEKLFF. The CDR3 bases are TGTGCCAGCAGCGTATCAGGGAGGGCTAATGAAAAACTGTTTTTT.

The chain is built from TRBV4-1 and TRBJ2-5; 8 positions match TRBD2. CDR1 and CDR2 from the germline V gene are MGHRA and YSYEKL. CDR3 length: 13 amino acids. V dropped 4 bases and J dropped 4; count of bases not matched to a gene: 2. The CDR3 region is CASSLAGGETQYF. The CDR3 nucleotides read TGCGCCAGCAGCCTGGCGGGAGGAGAGACCCAGTACTTC.

V is TRBV7-2 and J is TRBJ2-3; 8 nucleotides align to TRBD2. The CDR3 length is 16 residues. Germline CDR1 SGHTA, CDR2 FQGNSA. V lost 4 bases and J lost 3; bases outside the gene matches: 9. CDR3: CASSSLAGFQTDTQYF. CDR3 coding DNA: TGTGCCAGCAGCTCGCTAGCGGGTTTCCAAACAGATACGCAGTATTTT.